Sequencing of this T cell receptor beta chain was carried out in a study of CD8+ T cells in alopecia areata. The authors extracted RNA and reverse transcribed it into cDNA as the sequencing template. Generated by immunoSEQ multiplex PCR, the TCRdb table keeps only in-frame clones and is missing some. The sample contains under 250,000 clones, around 62% of which appear only once. This clonotype was sampled from a human donor with alopecia areata. The specimen comprised CD4+ T cells sorted from blood, sampled at week 0.

CDR3 in DNA: TGTGCCAGCACGTGGTCCACGAACACTGAAGCTTTCTTT. It specifies CASTWSTNTEAFF. This chain uses TRBV2 with TRBJ1-1; D not resolved. From germline, CDR1 is SNHLY and CDR2 FYNNEI. V lost 7 bases to trimming and J lost 1 base, with 10 bases between them. CDR3 length: 13 amino acids.